This T cell receptor beta chain derives from a study of blood T cell repertoires in COVID-19. Clones were read by immunoSEQ multiplex PCR, and TCRdb kept only the in-frame ones, dropping some. Of fewer than 150,000 clones in the sample, around 88% were seen once. J was trimmed by 5 bases and V by 1 base; bases with no gene match: 10. Germline loops: CDR1 SGHDN, CDR2 FVKESK. This CDR3 contains 17 residues. The receptor comes from a woman aged 45-65 years with active or convalescent COVID-19. Sequencing used peripheral blood. The chain uses TRBV14 and TRBJ2-1; TRBD2 matches 8 bases. CDR3 sequence (DNA): TGTGCCAGCAGCCAAGTCCATGCTAGCGGGTTACACAATGAGCAGTTCTTC. Its translation is CASSQVHASGLHNEQFF.